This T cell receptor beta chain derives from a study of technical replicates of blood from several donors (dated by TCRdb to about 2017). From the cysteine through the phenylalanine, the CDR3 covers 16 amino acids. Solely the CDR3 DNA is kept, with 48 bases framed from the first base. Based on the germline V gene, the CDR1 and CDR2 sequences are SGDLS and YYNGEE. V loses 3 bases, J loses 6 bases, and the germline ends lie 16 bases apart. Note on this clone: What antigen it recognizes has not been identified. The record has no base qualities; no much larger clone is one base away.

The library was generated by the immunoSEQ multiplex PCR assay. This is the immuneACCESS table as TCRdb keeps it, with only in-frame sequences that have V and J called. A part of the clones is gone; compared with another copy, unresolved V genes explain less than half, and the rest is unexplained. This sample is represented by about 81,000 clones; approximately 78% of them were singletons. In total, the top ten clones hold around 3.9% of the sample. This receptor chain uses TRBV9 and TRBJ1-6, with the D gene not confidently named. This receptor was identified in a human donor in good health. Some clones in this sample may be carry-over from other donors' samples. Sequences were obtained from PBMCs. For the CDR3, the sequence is CASSDTGGILNSPLHF. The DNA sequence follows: TGTGCCAGCAGCGATACTGGCGGGATTCTTAATTCACCCCTCCACTTT. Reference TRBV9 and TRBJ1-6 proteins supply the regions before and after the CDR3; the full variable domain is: DSGVTQTPKHLITATGQRVTLRCSPRSGDLSVYWYQQSLDQGLQFLIQYYNGEERAKGNILERFSAQQFPDLHSELNLSSLELGDSALYFCASSDTGGILNSPLHFGNGTRLTVT.